The 4 T cell receptor beta chains below all came from one sample that was sequenced in a study of shared clonotypes between healthy human individuals. TCRdb's copy holds only in-frame clones and misses some; the assay was immunoSEQ multiplex PCR. The repertoire holds roughly 400,000 clones, with 96% as singletons. Input material: memory CD8+ T cells sorted from blood. The subset is: CD45RO+ cells pooled with CCR7-negative TemRA cells. These receptor sequences come from a young man in good health.

This clone was recorded once. Written as DNA, the CDR3 is TGTGCCAGCAGCTTAGGGGAGGGGCCTTCCACTGAAGCTTTCTTT. Translated: CASSLGEGPSTEAFF. V usage is TRBV7-6 and J usage is TRBJ1-1; D perhaps matches TRBD1 (5 bases). Trimming pared 1 base from V and 4 bases from J, leaving 13 bases between. The CDR3 spans 15 residues. Germline CDR1 SGHVS, CDR2 FNYEAQ. Full variable domain (rest looked up from reference TRBV7-6 and TRBJ1-1): GAGVSQSPRYKVTKRGQDVALRCDPISGHVSLYWYRQALGQGPEFLTYFNYEAQQDKSGLPNDRFSAERPEGSISTLTIQRTEQRDSAMYRCASSLGEGPSTEAFFGQGTRLTVV.

The chain links TRBV27 to TRBJ2-6, with TRBD1 matching 10 bases. With V trimmed by 7 bases and J by 3 bases, 6 bases remained unmatched. Per the germline V gene, CDR1 is MNHEY and CDR2 is SMNVEV (reference sequence). This CDR3 comprises 16 residues. Here the CDR3 reads CASMRQGAGGANVLTF. CDR3 nucleotides: TGTGCCAGCATGAGACAGGGGGCGGGTGGGGCCAACGTCCTGACTTTC.

For the CDR3, the DNA is TGTGCCAGCAGAAACCAGGGGGTAGCCTACGAGCAGTACTTC. This sequence encodes CASRNQGVAYEQYF. The genes are TRBV27 and TRBJ2-7; 7 nucleotides match TRBD1. Germline lookup yields CDR1 MNHEY and CDR2 SMNVEV (reference sequence). The ends lost 6 bases at V and 2 bases at J; junction bases unmatched: 7. The CDR3 is made up of 14 amino acids.

The chain carries TRBV7-9 and TRBJ1-3; D not resolved. This CDR3 spans 17 amino acids. Trimming took off 1 base at V and 2 bases at J, with 15 bases between the two ends. From germline, CDR1 is SEHNR and CDR2 FQNEAQ (reference sequence). The CDR3 reads CASSLGAGDTAGNTIYF. The CDR3 region has the DNA TGTGCCAGCAGCTTAGGAGCGGGTGATACGGCTGGAAACACCATATATTTT.